The 29 T cell receptor beta chains in this list originate from one sample, sequenced in a study of blood T cell repertoires in COVID-19. Libraries were prepared by immunoSEQ multiplex PCR; TCRdb keeps only in-frame clonotypes and omits some of them. The data show some 250,000 clones, roughly 84% seen once. The material sequenced was peripheral blood. These receptors came from a woman aged 18-29 years with acute or convalescent COVID-19.

CDR3 DNA sequence: TGTGCCAGCAGTTTTAGGGTAGCGGGACATACCGGGGAGCTGTTTTTT. Translated: CASSFRVAGHTGELFF. The rearrangement links TRBV6-5 to TRBJ2-2; TRBD2 aligns across 8 bases. The CDR3 sequence is 16 residues long. In germline, CDR1 is MNHEY, CDR2 SVGAGI. V shed 4 bases, J shed 5 bases, and the junction held 9 bases outside the gene matches.

The chain recombines TRBV27 with TRBJ1-6; the match to TRBD1 covers 9 bases. The CDR3 has 17 residues. Looked up from germline, CDR1 is MNHEY and CDR2 is SMNVEV (reference sequence). With V trimmed by 2 bases and J by 8 bases, 10 bases remained unmatched. The CDR3 coding sequence is TGTGCCAGCAGTTTACTCCTGGGGGGACAGGGTTATTCACCCCTCCACTTT. This codes for CASSLLLGGQGYSPLHF.

The rearrangement links TRBV5-6 to TRBJ1-4; D possibly corresponds to TRBD1 (6 bases). Germline CDR1 is SGHDT and CDR2 is YYEEEE. CDR3 length: 15 amino acids. V was trimmed by 4 bases and J by 5 bases, leaving 15 bases between them. CDR3 sequence reads: CASSQLDRPNEKLFF. The DNA for the CDR3 is TGTGCCAGCAGCCAATTAGACAGGCCGAATGAAAAACTGTTTTTT.

V usage is TRBV29-1 and J usage is TRBJ1-1; 9 bases match TRBD1. V was pared by 6 bases and J by 2 bases, with 7 bases of the junction left unmatched. Germline lookup yields CDR1 SQVTM and CDR2 ANQGSEA. This CDR3 is built from 14 residues. This CDR3 reads CSVALDRGNTEAFF. In DNA, the CDR3 is TGCAGCGTAGCTCTGGACAGGGGAAACACTGAAGCTTTCTTT.

The chain is built from TRBV6-5 and TRBJ1-2; TRBD1 is a possible D gene (6 bases). The CDR3 length is 14 residues. Germline assignment: CDR1 MNHEY and CDR2 SVGAGI. V lost 0 bases and J lost 6, with 11 bases in between. Here the CDR3 reads CASSYSGTPHGYTF. CDR3 DNA: TGTGCCAGCAGTTACTCGGGGACACCACATGGCTACACCTTC.

This chain connects TRBV5-4 to TRBJ2-1; 11 bases agree with TRBD2. The length of the CDR3 is 16 residues. After removal of 2 bases from V and 8 bases from J, the junction contained 9 bases not matched to a gene. The V gene's germline CDR1 is SGHNT and CDR2 YYREEE (reference sequence). The CDR3 region has the DNA TGTGCCAGCAGCTTAGTTACTAGCGGGAGTTTCTATGAGCAGTTCTTC. Translated: CASSLVTSGSFYEQFF.

The chain employs TRBV3-1 (or the pseudogene TRBV3-2) and TRBJ1-2, with D perhaps matching TRBD1 (5 bases). This CDR3 comprises 13 residues. Trimming cost V 6 bases and J 7 bases, with 15 bases left between them. Germline assignment: CDR1 LGHDT and CDR2 YNNKEL (reference sequence). The CDR3 nucleotides read TGTGCCAGCAGTCGTACAGGAACAGGTGGCTACACCTTC. Translated: CASSRTGTGGYTF.

The CDR3 DNA reads as TGTGCCAGCAGCCATACCGGGACAGGGCCCTGTTTGACTGGAAACACCATATATTTT. It translates to CASSHTGTGPCLTGNTIYF. The chain employs TRBV3-1 (or the pseudogene TRBV3-2) and TRBJ1-3, with TRBD1 matching 9 bases. The CDR3 is made up of 19 amino acids. The germline gives CDR1 LGHDT, CDR2 YNNKEL (reference sequence). V dropped 3 bases and J dropped 2; count of bases not matched to a gene: 14.

CDR3 in amino acids: CASTSGPSTDTQYF. The CDR3 nucleotides read TGTGCCAGCACTTCAGGTCCCAGCACAGATACGCAGTATTTT. V gene TRBV6-5 combines with J gene TRBJ2-3; D ambiguous. V lost 7 bases, J lost 0 bases, and 11 bases lay in between. CDR3 length: 14 residues. Germline CDR1 reads MNHEY; CDR2 reads SVGAGI.

This clone was seen only once. The chain links TRBV5-1 to TRBJ2-3; 7 bases line up with TRBD1. The CDR3 has 18 residues. Germline V gene lookup returns CDR1 SGHRS and CDR2 YFSETQ. Trimming removed 3 bases from V and 0 bases from J; junction bases left unmatched: 13. CDR3 coding DNA: TGCGCCAGCAGCTCGGACTCCGGGACAGAGATTAGCACAGATACGCAGTATTTT. Translated: CASSSDSGTEISTDTQYF.

V usage is TRBV7-9 and J usage is TRBJ1-1, with 7 bases that match TRBD1. J was trimmed by 10 bases and V by 0 bases; bases with no gene match: 2. The CDR3 is made up of 12 amino acids. Germline CDR1 reads SEHNR; CDR2 reads FQNEAQ (reference sequence). CDR3 in amino acids: CASSLATGVAFF. For the CDR3, the DNA is TGTGCCAGCAGCTTAGCTACAGGGGTAGCTTTCTTT.

This clone was seen once. The chain uses TRBV3-1 (or the pseudogene TRBV3-2) and TRBJ2-7, with no clear D. Deletions cut 1 base from V and 3 bases from J, with 10 bases between. Per the germline V gene, CDR1 is LGHDT and CDR2 is YNNKEL (reference sequence). The CDR3 has 14 amino acids. Here the CDR3 reads CASSQGGRYYEQYF. The CDR3 DNA reads TGTGCCAGCAGCCAAGGTGGCAGATACTACGAGCAGTACTTC.

This chain links TRBV25-1 with TRBJ1-4; TRBD1 matches 9 bases. The CDR3 spans 16 residues. Germline-derived CDR1 and CDR2 are MGHDK and SYGVNS. V trimming: 4 bases; J trimming: 12 bases; junction bases outside the gene matches: 15. CDR3 coding DNA: TGTGCCAGCAGTGGTGGACAGGGGAATGCCCGTCGGGAACTGTTTTTT. Protein product: CASSGGQGNARRELFF.

The rearrangement uses TRBV5-1 and TRBJ2-1, with a weak D call TRBD2 (6 bases). The CDR3 is 16 residues long. V shed 4 bases and J shed 4 bases, with 18 bases lying between them. Germline values: CDR1 SGHRS, CDR2 YFSETQ. CDR3 coding DNA: TGCGCCAGCAGCGGCCTCGGCGGGGTGGTTTACAATGAGCAGTTCTTC. This encodes CASSGLGGVVYNEQFF. Variable domain in full (rest from reference TRBV5-1 and TRBJ2-1): KAGVTQTPRYLIKTRGQQVTLSCSPISGHRSVSWYQQTPGQGLQFLFEYFSETQRNKGNFPGRFSGRQFSNSRSEMNVSTLELGDSALYLCASSGLGGVVYNEQFFGPGTRLTVL.

The genes are TRBV4-3 and TRBJ2-2; D ambiguous. Germline V gene data show CDR1 as LGHNA and CDR2 as YSLEER. The CDR3 sequence is 15 residues long. V was trimmed by 0 bases and J by 5 bases, leaving 10 bases between them. In nucleotides, the CDR3 is TGCGCCAGCAGCCAAGATGTAACTCTAACCGGGGAGCTGTTTTTT. This translates into CASSQDVTLTGELFF.

J is TRBJ1-1 and V is TRBV28; a possible D gene is TRBD1 (6 bases). The CDR3 is 14 residues long. The V gene's germline CDR1 is MDHEN and CDR2 SYDVKM. V lost 6 bases and J 1 base, leaving 12 bases between the germline ends. CDR3 region: CASSVSTGNTEAFF. The CDR3 bases are TGTGCCAGCAGCGTTTCGACAGGGAACACTGAAGCTTTCTTT.

The chain is built from TRBV7-2 and TRBJ1-2; 7 bases align to TRBD1. In germline, CDR1 is SGHTA, CDR2 FQGNSA. The CDR3 is made up of 13 amino acids. V dropped 6 bases and J dropped 3; count of bases not matched to a gene: 4. The CDR3 nucleotides are TGTGCCAGCAGACGAGGGACAGACTATGGCTACACCTTC. Translated: CASRRGTDYGYTF.

The chain carries TRBV2 and TRBJ1-5; perhaps TRBD1 as D (5 bases). Trimming removed 4 bases from V and 1 base from J, with 14 bases in between. The CDR3 has 16 residues. Germline lookup yields CDR1 SNHLY and CDR2 FYNNEI. The CDR3 loop is CASSGVQGPSNQPQHF. The CDR3, as DNA: TGTGCCAGCAGTGGTGTGCAGGGCCCCAGCAATCAGCCCCAGCATTTT.

This chain links TRBV5-4 with TRBJ2-1, with D possibly TRBD2 on 5 matching bases. This CDR3 spans 12 amino acids. The ends were cut back, 7 bases at V and 5 bases at J, with 10 bases in the middle. Per germline, CDR1 SGHNT and CDR2 YYREEE (reference sequence). The CDR3 DNA reads TGTGCCAGCGCGCGGGCGGACAATGAGCAGTTCTTC. Protein product: CASARADNEQFF.

The rearrangement uses TRBV5-1 and TRBJ2-1, with 8 bases lining up with TRBD2. The V segment lost 2 bases and the J segment 9 bases; nucleotides outside the gene matches: 7. This CDR3 has 14 residues. The germline gives CDR1 SGHRS, CDR2 YFSETQ. The CDR3 sequence is CASSLTSGGIEQFF. CDR3 nucleotide sequence: TGCGCCAGCAGCTTAACTAGCGGTGGAATTGAGCAGTTCTTC. The whole variable domain, remainder taken from reference TRBV5-1 and TRBJ2-1, is KAGVTQTPRYLIKTRGQQVTLSCSPISGHRSVSWYQQTPGQGLQFLFEYFSETQRNKGNFPGRFSGRQFSNSRSEMNVSTLELGDSALYLCASSLTSGGIEQFFGPGTRLTVL.

The chain couples TRBV7-2 to TRBJ1-1, with no clear D. Germline CDR1 SGHTA, CDR2 FQGNSA. V shed 2 bases and J shed 0 bases, with 16 bases lying between them. This CDR3 has 17 residues. CDR3 sequence: CASSLPLTMEVNTEAFF. Here the CDR3 DNA reads TGTGCCAGCAGCTTACCGCTCACAATGGAGGTGAACACTGAAGCTTTCTTT.

The rearrangement links TRBV7-2 to TRBJ2-1; D not resolved. The germline CDR1 and CDR2 sequences are SGHTA and FQGNSA. There are 13 residues in the CDR3. With 5 bases removed from V and 6 bases from J, the gap between germline ends came to 11 bases. The CDR3: CASSPRSGNEQFF. The CDR3 DNA reads TGTGCCAGCAGCCCAAGATCGGGCAATGAGCAGTTCTTC.

The rearrangement links TRBV28 to TRBJ1-3; tentative D call: TRBD1 (5 bases). The CDR3 covers 14 residues. Trimming left V 5 bases short and J 0 bases short, with 8 bases between. Germline V gene sequence: CDR1 MDHEN, CDR2 SYDVKM. The CDR3 protein is CASSPGGSGNTIYF. The CDR3 DNA reads TGTGCCAGCAGTCCCGGGGGCTCTGGAAACACCATATATTTT.

This chain uses TRBV10-3 with TRBJ2-5; 7 bases match TRBD2. J lost 2 bases, V lost 8 bases, and 8 bases had no gene match. CDR3 length: 14 residues. Germline assignment: CDR1 ENHRY and CDR2 SYGVKD. The CDR3 protein is CAIGVAGLQETQYF. CDR3 in DNA: TGTGCCATCGGGGTAGCGGGCCTGCAAGAGACCCAGTACTTC.

The chain has TRBV6-5 and TRBJ2-1, with 11 positions matching TRBD2. Germline loops: CDR1 MNHEY, CDR2 SVGAGI. The CDR3 is 15 amino acids. With 6 bases clipped from V and 12 bases from J, the junction kept 13 bases outside the gene matches. CDR3 bases: TGTGCCAGCAGACCCCTAGCGGGAGGCCCTCACTGGCAGTTCTTC. Translating it yields CASRPLAGGPHWQFF.

The rearrangement uses TRBV5-1 and TRBJ2-1; 8 positions match TRBD1. Germline trimming cut 4 bases from V and 3 bases from J; bases unmatched to any gene: 6. In germline, CDR1 is SGHRS, CDR2 YFSETQ. The CDR3 sequence is 15 residues long. CDR3 in DNA: TGCGCCAGCAGCCCCGAGACAGGGGACTACAATGAGCAGTTCTTC. Amino acid sequence: CASSPETGDYNEQFF.

This clone has a handful of counts. The chain has TRBV5-4 and TRBJ2-2; tentative D call: TRBD2 (6 bases). Germline CDR1 reads SGHNT; CDR2 reads YYREEE (reference sequence). V lost 9 bases to trimming and J lost 7 bases, with 13 bases between them. This CDR3 has 12 residues. The CDR3 reads CANEGRSGELFF. The CDR3 DNA is TGTGCCAACGAGGGGAGGAGCGGGGAGCTGTTTTTT.

V usage is TRBV6-5 and J usage is TRBJ2-3, with TRBD2 as a possible D gene (6 bases). The germline CDR1 and CDR2 sequences are MNHEY and SVGAGI. The CDR3 totals 14 residues. The V gene lost 7 bases and the J gene lost 2 bases, with 13 bases spanning the gap. The CDR3 coding sequence is TGTGCCAGCATCGGGGGACCCAACACAGATACGCAGTATTTT. Amino acids: CASIGGPNTDTQYF.

The sample holds a few counts of this clone. Other DNA sequences in the sample encode the same CDR3. The CDR3 sequence is CASSLGSGYGYTF. CDR3 coding DNA: TGTGCCAGCAGTTTAGGCTCAGGGTATGGCTACACCTTC. This chain joins TRBV12-3 or TRBV12-4 and TRBJ1-2, with a tentative D call TRBD1 (5 bases). The CDR3 consists of 13 residues. V gave up 1 base and J gave up 5 bases, with 8 bases separating them.